This T cell receptor (beta chain) emerged from a study of blood T cell repertoires in COVID-19. The overall study: From the United States, Italy and Spain came samples of acute and convalescent COVID-19. T cells, B-cell-depleted T cells, or PBMCs provided the cDNA or gDNA that served as material.

The study drew participants aged roughly 18 to 89 years from roughly 25 US areas. It was within 2 weeks before study entry that exposed participants met a COVID-19 case. V shed 0 bases and J shed 7 bases, with 10 bases lying between them. This CDR3 is built from 13 residues. Per germline, CDR1 SGHDT and CDR2 YYEEEE. This clone was detected a few times. Assay: immunoSEQ multiplex PCR; the TCRdb copy retains only in-frame clones and omits some. The table has some 270,000 clones, 70% to 90% seen once. Sequencing used PBMCs or T cells enriched from blood (not recorded which). The source is a woman aged 50 to 60 who had been exposed to COVID-19. V is TRBV5-6 and J is TRBJ1-1; no clear D gene. CDR3 DNA sequence: TGTGCCAGCAGCTTGGTTAGGCGGGGTGAAGCTTTCTTT. Translated: CASSLVRRGEAFF.